The 7 T cell receptor beta chains given below trace back to one sample, sequenced in a study of cytotoxic CD8 clonotypes in ibrutinib-treated CLL. Sequenced by immunoSEQ multiplex PCR; TCRdb stores in-frame clones only, minus some. The sample includes around 19,000 clones, about two thirds of them seen just once. The material was PBMCs, obtained after 12 months of ibrutinib treatment. The source of these receptors is a human donor with chronic lymphocytic leukemia.

The genes are TRBV2 and TRBJ2-1, with TRBD1 as a possible D gene (5 bases). V was shortened by 8 bases and J by 9 bases, with 20 bases between the two germline ends. Per the germline V gene, CDR1 is SNHLY and CDR2 is FYNNEI. The CDR3 length is 14 residues. CDR3 protein: CASSTVTGFFEQFF. CDR3 DNA sequence: TGTGCCAGCTCAACCGTCACAGGCTTTTTTGAGCAGTTCTTC.

This chain links TRBV29-1 with TRBJ1-1, with D unclear. Germline CDR1 SQVTM, CDR2 ANQGSEA. V was clipped by 7 bases and J by 3 bases, with 18 bases between them. The CDR3 totals 14 residues. The CDR3 DNA reads as TGCAGCGGGGAAGACGGCCTGCTACACACTGAAGCTTTCTTT. It codes for CSGEDGLLHTEAFF.

The chain carries TRBV29-1 and TRBJ2-7; the D gene is possibly TRBD2 (6 bases). The CDR3 length is 15 residues. V was clipped by 4 bases and J by 4 bases, with 20 bases between them. Germline V gives CDR1 SQVTM, CDR2 ANQGSEA. CDR3 nucleotides: TGCAGCGTTGGGGGGGTCGACTTTGGCAATTACGAGCAGTACTTC. Residues: CSVGGVDFGNYEQYF.

The genes are TRBV7-8 and TRBJ2-5; 7 bases match TRBD1. Germline CDR1 and CDR2: SGHVS and FQNEAQ. V gave up 5 bases and J gave up 5 bases; unmatched junction bases: 8. The CDR3 has 14 residues. As DNA, the CDR3 is TGTGCCAGCAGCGATCAGACAGGGCTGGAGACCCAGTACTTC. The encoded protein is CASSDQTGLETQYF. The full variable domain, with the rest looked up from reference TRBV7-8 and TRBJ2-5, is GAGVSQSPRYKVAKRGQDVALRCDPISGHVSLFWYQQALGQGPEFLTYFQNEAQLDKSGLPSDRFFAERPEGSVSTLKIQRTQQEDSAVYLCASSDQTGLETQYFGPGTRLLVL.

DNA for the CDR3: TGTGCCAGCAGTTCCCCGGGGGGGCCTGAGACCCAGTACTTC. Protein product: CASSSPGGPETQYF. The genes are TRBV28 and TRBJ2-5; 8 nucleotides line up with TRBD2. From germline, CDR1 is MDHEN and CDR2 SYDVKM. The J segment lost 5 bases and the V segment lost 4 bases, leaving 6 bases of the junction unmatched. The CDR3 runs 14 residues.

This clone has more than one count but fewer than ten. The chain employs TRBV10-3 and TRBJ1-3; D may be TRBD1 (6 bases). This CDR3 is built from 16 residues. Germline values: CDR1 ENHRY, CDR2 SYGVKD. Trimming left V 5 bases short and J 0 bases short, with 14 bases between. CDR3 DNA sequence: TGTGCCATCAGTCCCCGACAGGACAGCTCTGGAAACACCATATATTTT. As protein: CAISPRQDSSGNTIYF.

The V gene is TRBV10-1, the J gene TRBJ2-1; TRBD1 matches 9 bases. CDR1 is WNHNN, CDR2 SYGVQD, per germline (reference sequence). The ends lost 0 bases at V and 8 bases at J; junction bases unmatched: 5. The CDR3 has 15 amino acids. The DNA for the CDR3 is TGCGCCAGCAGTGAGTCGACAGGGGGGCTCGATGAGCAGTTCTTC. It encodes CASSESTGGLDEQFF.